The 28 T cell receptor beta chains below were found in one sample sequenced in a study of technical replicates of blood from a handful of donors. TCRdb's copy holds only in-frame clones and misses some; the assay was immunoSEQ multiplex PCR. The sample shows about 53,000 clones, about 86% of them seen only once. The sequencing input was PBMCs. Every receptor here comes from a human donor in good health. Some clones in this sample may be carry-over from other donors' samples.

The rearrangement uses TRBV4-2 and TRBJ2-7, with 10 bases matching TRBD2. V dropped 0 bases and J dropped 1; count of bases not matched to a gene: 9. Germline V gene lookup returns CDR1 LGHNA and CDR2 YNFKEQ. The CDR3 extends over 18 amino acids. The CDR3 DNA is TGTGCCAGCAGCCAAGATACTCTAGTTAGCGGGGGGTCCTACGAGCAGTACTTC. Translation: CASSQDTLVSGGSYEQYF.

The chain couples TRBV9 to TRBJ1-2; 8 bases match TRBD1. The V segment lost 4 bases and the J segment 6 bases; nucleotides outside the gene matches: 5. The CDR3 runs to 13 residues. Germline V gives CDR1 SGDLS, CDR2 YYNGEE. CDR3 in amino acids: CASSPRQGNGYTF. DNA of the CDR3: TGTGCCAGCAGCCCACGACAGGGGAATGGCTACACCTTC.

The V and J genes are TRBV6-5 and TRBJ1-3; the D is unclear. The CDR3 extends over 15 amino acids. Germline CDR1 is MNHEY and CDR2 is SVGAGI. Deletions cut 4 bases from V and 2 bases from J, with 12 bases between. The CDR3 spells CASSFSEGPGNTIYF. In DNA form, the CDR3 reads TGTGCCAGCAGTTTCTCAGAGGGCCCTGGAAACACCATATATTTT.

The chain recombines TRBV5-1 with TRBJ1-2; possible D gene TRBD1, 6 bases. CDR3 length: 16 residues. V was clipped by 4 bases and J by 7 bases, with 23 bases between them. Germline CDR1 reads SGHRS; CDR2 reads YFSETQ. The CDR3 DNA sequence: TGCGCCAGCAGCGGAAGTGGGACATACGGCCTCTCTGGCTACACCTTC. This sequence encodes CASSGSGTYGLSGYTF. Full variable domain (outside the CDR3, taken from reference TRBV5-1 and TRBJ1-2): KAGVTQTPRYLIKTRGQQVTLSCSPISGHRSVSWYQQTPGQGLQFLFEYFSETQRNKGNFPGRFSGRQFSNSRSEMNVSTLELGDSALYLCASSGSGTYGLSGYTFGSGTRLTVV.

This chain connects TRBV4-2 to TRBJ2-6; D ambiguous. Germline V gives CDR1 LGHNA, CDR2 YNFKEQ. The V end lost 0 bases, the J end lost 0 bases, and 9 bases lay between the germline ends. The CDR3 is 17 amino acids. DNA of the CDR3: TGTGCCAGCAGCCAAGATGTCGGTGCCTCTGGGGCCAACGTCCTGACTTTC. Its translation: CASSQDVGASGANVLTF.

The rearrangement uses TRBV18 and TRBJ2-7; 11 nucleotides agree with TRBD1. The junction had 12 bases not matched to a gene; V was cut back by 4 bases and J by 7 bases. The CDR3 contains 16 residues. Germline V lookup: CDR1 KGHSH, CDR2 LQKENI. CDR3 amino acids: CASSLSSGTGGGEQYF. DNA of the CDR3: TGTGCCAGCTCACTCTCTTCCGGGACAGGGGGAGGTGAGCAGTACTTC.

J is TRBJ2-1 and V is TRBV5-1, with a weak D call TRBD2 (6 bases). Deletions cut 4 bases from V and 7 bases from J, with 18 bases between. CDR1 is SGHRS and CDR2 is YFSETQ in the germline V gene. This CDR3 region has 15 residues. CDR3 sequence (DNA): TGCGCCAGCAGCGCGGACCCGGGTGGGGGGAATGAGCAGTTCTTC. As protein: CASSADPGGGNEQFF.

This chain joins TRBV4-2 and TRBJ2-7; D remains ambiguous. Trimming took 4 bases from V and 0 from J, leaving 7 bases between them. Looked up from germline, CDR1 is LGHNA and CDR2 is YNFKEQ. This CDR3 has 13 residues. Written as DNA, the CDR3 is TGTGCCAGCAGCCCCGCAGTCTCCTACGAGCAGTACTTC. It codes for CASSPAVSYEQYF.

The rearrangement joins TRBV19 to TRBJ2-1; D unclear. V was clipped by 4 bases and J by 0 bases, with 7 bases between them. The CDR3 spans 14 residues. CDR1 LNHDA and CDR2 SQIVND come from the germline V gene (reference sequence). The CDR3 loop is CASSTPVSYNEQFF. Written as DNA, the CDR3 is TGTGCCAGTAGTACCCCAGTCTCCTACAATGAGCAGTTCTTC.

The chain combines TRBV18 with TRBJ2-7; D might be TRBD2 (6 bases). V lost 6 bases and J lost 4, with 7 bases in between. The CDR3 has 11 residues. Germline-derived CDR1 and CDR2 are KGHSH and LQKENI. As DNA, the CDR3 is TGTGCCAGCTCTCGGGAGTACGAGCAGTACTTC. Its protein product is CASSREYEQYF. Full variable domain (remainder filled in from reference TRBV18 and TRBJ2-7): NAGVMQNPRHLVRRRGQEARLRCSPMKGHSHVYWYRQLPEEGLKFMVYLQKENIIDESGMPKERFSAEFPKEGPSILRIQQVVRGDSAAYFCASSREYEQYFGPGTRLTVT.

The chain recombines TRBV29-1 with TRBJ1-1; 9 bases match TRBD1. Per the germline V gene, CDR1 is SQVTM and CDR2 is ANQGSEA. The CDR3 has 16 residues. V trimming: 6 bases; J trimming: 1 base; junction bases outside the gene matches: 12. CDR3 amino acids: CSVVRQGEYRNTEAFF. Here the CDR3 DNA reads TGCAGCGTCGTACGACAGGGGGAATATCGGAACACTGAAGCTTTCTTT.

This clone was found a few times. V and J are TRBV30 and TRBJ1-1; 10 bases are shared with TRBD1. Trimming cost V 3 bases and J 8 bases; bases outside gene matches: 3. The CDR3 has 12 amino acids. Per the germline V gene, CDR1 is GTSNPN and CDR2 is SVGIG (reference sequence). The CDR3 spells CAWSPGQGEAFF. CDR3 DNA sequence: TGTGCCTGGAGCCCGGGACAGGGGGAAGCTTTCTTT.

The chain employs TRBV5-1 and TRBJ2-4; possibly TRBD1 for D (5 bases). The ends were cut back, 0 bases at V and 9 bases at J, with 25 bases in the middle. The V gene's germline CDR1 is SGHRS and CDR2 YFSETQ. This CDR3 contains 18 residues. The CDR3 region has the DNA TGCGCCAGCAGCTTGGGACGATTCGGACCCGACGAGCAGGGCATTCAGTACTTC. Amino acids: CASSLGRFGPDEQGIQYF.

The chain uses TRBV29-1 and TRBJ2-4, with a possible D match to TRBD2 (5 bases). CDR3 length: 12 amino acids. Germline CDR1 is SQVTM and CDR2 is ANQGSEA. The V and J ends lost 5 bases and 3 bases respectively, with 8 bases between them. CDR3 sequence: CSVLEGKNIQYF. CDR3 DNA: TGCAGCGTTCTAGAGGGCAAAAACATTCAGTACTTC.

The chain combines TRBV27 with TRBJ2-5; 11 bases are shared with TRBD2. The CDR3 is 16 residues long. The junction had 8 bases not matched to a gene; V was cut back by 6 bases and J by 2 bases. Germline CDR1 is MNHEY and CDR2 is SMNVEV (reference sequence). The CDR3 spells CASRNVAGGRQETQYF. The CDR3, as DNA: TGTGCCAGCAGGAATGTAGCGGGGGGGCGTCAAGAGACCCAGTACTTC.

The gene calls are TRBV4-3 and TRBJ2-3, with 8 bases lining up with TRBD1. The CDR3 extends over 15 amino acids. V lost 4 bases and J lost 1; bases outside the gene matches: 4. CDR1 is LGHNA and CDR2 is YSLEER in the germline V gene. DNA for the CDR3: TGCGCCAGCAGCCCCGGACAGGGTCGCACAGATACGCAGTATTTT. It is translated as CASSPGQGRTDTQYF.

The CDR3 DNA is TGTGCCAGCAGTTACCTAGGTGAGCAGTACTTC. It encodes CASSYLGEQYF. This sequence joins TRBV6-6 and TRBJ2-7; D unclear. Germline V gene sequence: CDR1 MNHNY, CDR2 SVGAGI (reference sequence). V shed 2 bases and J shed 7 bases, with 6 bases lying between them. The CDR3 has 11 amino acids.

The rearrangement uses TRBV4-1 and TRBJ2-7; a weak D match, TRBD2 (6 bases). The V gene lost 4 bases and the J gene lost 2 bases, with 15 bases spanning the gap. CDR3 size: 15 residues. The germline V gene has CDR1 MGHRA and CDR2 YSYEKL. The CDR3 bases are TGCGCCAGCAGCCCTACGCGGGGCGGAACCTACGAGCAGTACTTC. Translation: CASSPTRGGTYEQYF.

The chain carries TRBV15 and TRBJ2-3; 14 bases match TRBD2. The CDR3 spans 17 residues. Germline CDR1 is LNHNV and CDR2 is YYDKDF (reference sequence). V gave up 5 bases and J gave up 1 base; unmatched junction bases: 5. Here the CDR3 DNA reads TGTGCCACCAGCCAGAAGACTAGCGGGAGGGGCACAGATACGCAGTATTTT. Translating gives CATSQKTSGRGTDTQYF. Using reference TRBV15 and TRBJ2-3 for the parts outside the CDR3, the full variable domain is DAMVIQNPRYQVTQFGKPVTLSCSQTLNHNVMYWYQQKSSQAPKLLFHYYDKDFNNEADTPDNFQSRRPNTSFCFLDIRSPGLGDTAMYLCATSQKTSGRGTDTQYFGPGTRLTVL.

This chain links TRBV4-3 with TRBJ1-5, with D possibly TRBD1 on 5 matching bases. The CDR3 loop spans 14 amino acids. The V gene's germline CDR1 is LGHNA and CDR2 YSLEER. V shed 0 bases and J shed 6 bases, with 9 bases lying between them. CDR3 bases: TGCGCCAGCAGCCAAGACGGGGGGGGTCAGCCCCAGCATTTT. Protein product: CASSQDGGGQPQHF.

CDR3 region: CASSYRLVRSVELFF. CDR3 in DNA: TGTGCCAGCAGTTACAGGCTGGTCAGGTCGGTGGAGCTGTTTTTT. This rearrangement joins TRBV6-5 to TRBJ2-2; D unclear. The germline V gene has CDR1 MNHEY and CDR2 SVGAGI. The ends were cut back, 2 bases at V and 10 bases at J, with 17 bases in the middle. The CDR3 loop spans 15 amino acids.

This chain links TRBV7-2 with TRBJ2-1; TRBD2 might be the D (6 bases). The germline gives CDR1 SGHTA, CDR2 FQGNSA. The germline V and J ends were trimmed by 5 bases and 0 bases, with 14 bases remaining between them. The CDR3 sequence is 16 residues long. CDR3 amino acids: CASSLSRGSSYNEQFF. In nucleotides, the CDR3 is TGTGCCAGCAGCCTATCCCGGGGGAGCTCCTACAATGAGCAGTTCTTC.

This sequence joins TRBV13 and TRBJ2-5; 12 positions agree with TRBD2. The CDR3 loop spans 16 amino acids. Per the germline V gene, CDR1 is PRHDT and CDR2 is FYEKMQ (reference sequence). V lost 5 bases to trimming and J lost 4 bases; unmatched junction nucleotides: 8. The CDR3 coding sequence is TGTGCCAGCAGCCCTAGACTAGCGGGGGACCGAGAGACCCAGTACTTC. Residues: CASSPRLAGDRETQYF.

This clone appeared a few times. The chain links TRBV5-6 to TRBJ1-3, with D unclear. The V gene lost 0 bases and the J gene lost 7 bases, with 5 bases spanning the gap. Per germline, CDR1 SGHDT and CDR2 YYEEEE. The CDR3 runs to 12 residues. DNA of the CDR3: TGTGCCAGCAGCTTGGGAAGCAACACCATATATTTT. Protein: CASSLGSNTIYF.

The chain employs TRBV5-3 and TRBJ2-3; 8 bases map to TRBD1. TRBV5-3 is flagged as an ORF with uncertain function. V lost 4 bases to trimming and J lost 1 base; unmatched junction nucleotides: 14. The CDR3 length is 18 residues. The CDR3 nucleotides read TGTGCCAGAAGCGGAAGAGATCATAGGGACAGGTGCACAGATACGCAGTATTTT. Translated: CARSGRDHRDRCTDTQYF.

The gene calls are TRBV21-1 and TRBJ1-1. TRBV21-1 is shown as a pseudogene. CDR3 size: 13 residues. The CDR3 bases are TGTGCCAGCACCCCCGGGGGGGGGACTGAAGCTTTCTTT. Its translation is CASTPGGGTEAFF.

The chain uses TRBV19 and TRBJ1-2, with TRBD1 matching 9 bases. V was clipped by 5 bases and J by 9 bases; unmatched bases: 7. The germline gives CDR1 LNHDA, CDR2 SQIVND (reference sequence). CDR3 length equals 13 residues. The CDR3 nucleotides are TGTGCCAGTAGTCCGGGACAGGGCGAGAGCTACACCTTC. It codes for CASSPGQGESYTF.

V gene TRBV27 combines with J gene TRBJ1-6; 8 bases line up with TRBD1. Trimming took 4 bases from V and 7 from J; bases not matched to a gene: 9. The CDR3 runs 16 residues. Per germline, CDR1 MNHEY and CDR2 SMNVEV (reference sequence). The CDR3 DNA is TGTGCCAGCAGTTCCCGGACAGGGACGAGGAATTCACCCCTCCACTTT. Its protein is CASSSRTGTRNSPLHF.